Presented here are 29 T cell receptor beta chains from one specimen sequenced in a study of T cells after yellow fever vaccination (dated by TCRdb to about 2019). Library generation was performed with 5' RACE. The reads were generated on an Illumina HiSeq 2500. Using fastp trimming at Q25 and MiXCR clonotype assembly, TCRdb reanalyzed the public sequencing data and kept in-frame beta chains. CDR3 protein duplicates are merged, each entry listing the most common genes and DNA. Within this sample are under 600,000 distinct CDR3 sequences, with about a fifth of them counted one time only. Roughly a sixth of the sample comes from the top ten. The treatment or condition label for this specimen denotes: live attenuated yellow fever vaccine strain. This sample comprised PBMCs, obtained roughly 20 days after the first yellow fever vaccination. The receptors come from a man younger than 35 who received the YFV17D yellow fever vaccine.

A few counts support this clonotype. The rearrangement joins TRBV7-2 to TRBJ2-2; 13 nucleotides align to TRBD2. Trimming took 4 bases from V and 8 from J; bases not matched to a gene: 10. The CDR3 is made up of 17 amino acids. CDR1 and CDR2 (germline): SGHTA, FQGNSA. CDR3 DNA: TGTGCCAGCAGCTCCAGGGGGACTAGCGGGGTTTTAGGGGAGCTGTTTTTT. Residues: CASSSRGTSGVLGELFF. Full variable domain (remainder filled in from reference TRBV7-2 and TRBJ2-2): GAGVSQSPSNKVTEKGKDVELRCDPISGHTALYWYRQSLGQGLEFLIYFQGNSAPDKSGLPSDRFSAERTGGSVSTLTIQRTQQEDSAVYLCASSSRGTSGVLGELFFGEGSRLTVL.

The chain has TRBV11-2 and TRBJ2-7; possible D gene TRBD2, 5 bases. Germline loops: CDR1 SGHAT, CDR2 FQNNGV. The V end lost 5 bases, the J end lost 6 bases, and 20 bases lay between the germline ends. This CDR3 has 15 residues. The CDR3 DNA sequence: TGTGCCAGCAGCCCTACGGTGTCTCGGGATGGCGAGCAGTACGTC. Translating it yields CASSPTVSRDGEQYV.

Points on this clonotype: One end of the junction varies from germline; a read error may be responsible. The chain employs TRBV29-1 and TRBJ2-7; 10 bases line up with TRBD2. From germline, CDR1 is SQVTM and CDR2 ANQGSEA. The CDR3 has 13 residues. The CDR3 loop is CRVGSGGAYEQYF. CDR3 sequence (DNA): TGCCGCGTTGGAAGCGGGGGGGCCTACGAGCAGTACTTC.

This clonotype was seen a few times. The rearrangement uses TRBV5-1 and TRBJ1-1; D not resolved. CDR3 length: 13 residues. Trimming took off 0 bases at V and 1 base at J, with 4 bases between the two ends. Per germline, CDR1 SGHRS and CDR2 YFSETQ. The CDR3 DNA sequence: TGCGCCAGCAGCTTGGATGCGAACACTGAAGCTTTCTTT. Amino acid sequence: CASSLDANTEAFF. Filled out from reference TRBV5-1 and TRBJ1-1, the complete variable domain reads KAGVTQTPRYLIKTRGQQVTLSCSPISGHRSVSWYQQTPGQGLQFLFEYFSETQRNKGNFPGRFSGRQFSNSRSEMNVSTLELGDSALYLCASSLDANTEAFFGQGTRLTVV.

This clonotype was seen only a few times. V usage is TRBV12-3 or TRBV12-4 and J usage is TRBJ2-4; D is unclear. Trimming took off 6 bases at V and 8 bases at J, with 14 bases between the two ends. CDR3 size: 13 residues. As DNA, the CDR3 is TGTGCCAGCAGGAGACCCCCGGATCACATTCAGTACTTC. Translating it yields CASRRPPDHIQYF.

This clonotype was picked up many times. The genes are TRBV24-1 and TRBJ2-1; TRBD1 aligns across 7 bases. This CDR3 spans 12 amino acids. V was clipped by 10 bases and J by 5 bases; unmatched bases: 4. In germline, CDR1 is KGHDR, CDR2 SFDVKD. The CDR3 is CATSDRDNEQFF. CDR3 bases: TGTGCCACGAGCGACAGGGACAATGAGCAGTTCTTC.

The V gene is TRBV7-8, the J gene TRBJ1-2, with D maybe TRBD1 (6 bases). Between the trimmed V and J ends, which lost 1 base and 0 bases, there was a span of 21 bases. Germline V gene sequence: CDR1 SGHVS, CDR2 FQNEAQ. This CDR3 comprises 19 residues. The CDR3 coding sequence is TGTGCCAGCAGCTTAGGGTGGCGCGCAGGGGCGAAAACTAACTATGGCTACACCTTC. Translation gives CASSLGWRAGAKTNYGYTF.

The rearrangement links TRBV7-3 to TRBJ1-1; TRBD1 matches 9 bases. CDR3 length: 12 amino acids. J gave up 11 bases and V 3 bases, and 4 bases lay outside the gene matches. The germline CDR1 and CDR2 sequences are SGHTA and FQGTGA. CDR3 in amino acids: CASSLDRGVAFF. CDR3 coding DNA: TGTGCCAGCAGCTTGGACAGGGGTGTGGCTTTCTTT.

This clonotype came up a few times. The chain links TRBV5-6 to TRBJ1-1; D call uncertain. The CDR3 is 14 amino acids. V was shortened by 5 bases and J by 5 bases, with 16 bases between the two germline ends. Germline-derived CDR1 and CDR2 are SGHDT and YYEEEE. The CDR3 sequence: CASRNEGGRTEAFF. For the CDR3, the DNA is TGTGCCAGCAGGAACGAGGGTGGAAGGACTGAAGCTTTCTTT. Full variable domain (remainder filled in from reference TRBV5-6 and TRBJ1-1): DAGVTQSPTHLIKTRGQQVTLRCSPKSGHDTVSWYQQALGQGPQFIFQYYEEEERQRGNFPDRFSGHQFPNYSSELNVNALLLGDSALYLCASRNEGGRTEAFFGQGTRLTVV.

This chain connects TRBV4-1 to TRBJ1-1; 7 bases map to TRBD1. Looked up from germline, CDR1 is MGHRA and CDR2 is YSYEKL. Trimming took 2 bases from V and 4 from J; bases not matched to a gene: 4. The CDR3 covers 14 residues. The CDR3: CASSQSGGPTEAFF. The CDR3 DNA reads TGCGCCAGCAGCCAATCAGGGGGGCCCACTGAAGCTTTCTTT.

The chain uses TRBV20-1 and TRBJ1-5; D possibly corresponds to TRBD1 (6 bases). This CDR3 contains 14 residues. Trimming removed 0 bases from V and 6 bases from J, with 12 bases in between. In germline, CDR1 is DFQATT, CDR2 SNEGSKA (reference sequence). Here the CDR3 reads CSARDRTEFQPQHF. CDR3 bases: TGCAGTGCTAGAGATAGGACAGAGTTTCAGCCCCAGCATTTT.

This clonotype has ten or more counts. The V gene is TRBV7-2, the J gene TRBJ2-5; 7 nucleotides match TRBD2. J gave up 4 bases and V 5 bases, and 1 base lay outside the gene matches. Germline V gives CDR1 SGHTA, CDR2 FQGNSA. The CDR3 is 12 amino acids. The CDR3 sequence is CASSGGGETQYF. The CDR3 DNA follows: TGTGCCAGCAGCGGGGGGGGAGAGACCCAGTACTTC.

This clonotype was recorded a few times. V and J are TRBV12-3 or TRBV12-4 and TRBJ2-3; D is unresolved. This CDR3 spans 13 amino acids. The V gene lost 8 bases and the J gene lost 1 base, with 10 bases spanning the gap. The CDR3 spells CASCRMGTDTQYF. In nucleotides, the CDR3 is TGTGCCAGCTGTAGGATGGGCACAGATACGCAGTATTTT.

This clonotype was observed a few times. This chain joins TRBV20-1 and TRBJ2-7; D unresolved. The CDR3 is made up of 13 amino acids. The germline V gene has CDR1 DFQATT and CDR2 SNEGSKA (reference sequence). Trimming took off 6 bases at V and 0 bases at J, with 12 bases between the two ends. This CDR3 is CSAGALDSYEQYV. CDR3 DNA: TGCAGTGCCGGAGCTCTAGACTCCTACGAGCAGTACGTC.

The rearrangement uses TRBV4-2 and TRBJ2-2, with 7 bases aligning to TRBD1. The CDR3 extends over 14 amino acids. V lost 7 bases and J lost 7; bases outside the gene matches: 9. The germline CDR1 and CDR2 sequences are LGHNA and YNFKEQ. The CDR3 nucleotides are TGTGCCAGCAACTGGGACAGAGCAGGCGGGGAGCTGTTTTTT. This encodes CASNWDRAGGELFF.

This clonotype was found many times. The J gene is TRBJ1-1, the V gene TRBV7-6; TRBD1 agrees at 7 bases. The CDR3 extends over 14 amino acids. In germline, CDR1 is SGHVS, CDR2 FNYEAQ. Trimming took 5 bases from V and 4 from J; bases not matched to a gene: 7. CDR3 nucleotide sequence: TGTGCCAGCAGCCCGACAGGGTTGGGCACTGAAGCTTTCTTT. Translation: CASSPTGLGTEAFF.

This clonotype was seen a handful of times. This chain connects TRBV20-1 to TRBJ1-1; the D is unclear. The CDR3 contains 12 residues. From germline, CDR1 is DFQATT and CDR2 SNEGSKA (reference sequence). V lost 6 bases, J lost 6 bases, and 14 bases lay in between. The CDR3 is CSAYPQIAEAFF. The CDR3 bases are TGCAGTGCCTACCCCCAGATCGCTGAAGCTTTCTTT.

J is TRBJ2-3 and V is TRBV29-1, with D maybe TRBD2 (6 bases). The V and J ends lost 1 base and 5 bases respectively, with 16 bases between them. CDR3 length equals 15 residues. Germline CDR1 is SQVTM and CDR2 is ANQGSEA. The DNA of the CDR3 is TGCAGCGTTGAAGGGTCGGGGGTCCTGATAGATACGCAGTATTTT. Its translation is CSVEGSGVLIDTQYF.

The chain combines TRBV7-8 with TRBJ2-1; no clear D gene. The germline V and J ends were trimmed by 5 bases and 0 bases, with 14 bases remaining between them. The CDR3 spans 16 residues. CDR1 and CDR2 (germline): SGHVS, FQNEAQ. CDR3 nucleotides: TGTGCCAGCAGCGCTCGAGCGTTAAGCTCCTACAATGAGCAGTTCTTC. This gives the protein CASSARALSSYNEQFF.

This clonotype was detected ten times or more. The chain carries TRBV6-2 or TRBV6-3 and TRBJ2-7, with TRBD2 matching over 9 bases. CDR1 and CDR2 from the germline V gene are MNHEY and SVGEGT. CDR3 length: 13 amino acids. V was clipped by 6 bases and J by 5 bases; unmatched bases: 5. For the CDR3, the DNA is TGTGCCAGCAGCATAGCGGGGGCGAACGAGCAGTACTTC. Translating it yields CASSIAGANEQYF.

This clonotype has a handful of counts. The chain uses TRBV5-1 and TRBJ1-1; D might be TRBD1 (6 bases). The CDR3 covers 16 residues. Germline CDR1 SGHRS, CDR2 YFSETQ. The V and J ends lost 1 base and 4 bases respectively, with 17 bases between them. The CDR3 nucleotides are TGCGCCAGCAGCTTGTTTGAACAGGGTGCGATCACTGAAGCTTTCTTT. The encoded protein is CASSLFEQGAITEAFF.

This clonotype has just a few counts. The chain has TRBV10-3 and TRBJ2-1, with a possible D match to TRBD1 (5 bases). Trimming shortened V by 5 bases and J by 10 bases, and 15 bases separated the two germline ends. This CDR3 comprises 13 residues. Germline CDR1 ENHRY, CDR2 SYGVKD. The CDR3 nucleotides read TGTGCCATCAGTAACGTCGACAGATACGAGCAGTTCTTC. It encodes CAISNVDRYEQFF.

V gene TRBV28 combines with J gene TRBJ2-3, with D possibly matching TRBD2 (5 bases). The CDR3 runs to 15 residues. Per the germline V gene, CDR1 is MDHEN and CDR2 is SYDVKM. V was trimmed by 2 bases and J by 4 bases, leaving 13 bases between them. The CDR3 region has the DNA TGTGCCAGCAGTTTAAGAGGGCAGGAGGCAGATACGCAGTATTTT. Translating it yields CASSLRGQEADTQYF. The full variable domain, completed using reference TRBV28 and TRBJ2-3, is DVKVTQSSRYLVKRTGEKVFLECVQDMDHENMFWYRQDPGLGLRLIYFSYDVKMKEKGDIPEGYSVSREKKERFSLILESASTNQTSMYLCASSLRGQEADTQYFGPGTRLTVL.

In this sample, this clonotype turned up a few times. CDR3 protein: CASSQDRQGASGYTF. CDR3 DNA: TGCGCCAGCAGCCAAGATCGGCAGGGGGCGAGCGGCTACACCTTC. This chain links TRBV4-1 with TRBJ1-2; 8 positions match TRBD1. The CDR3 length is 15 residues. Trimming at V came to 0 bases and at J to 8 bases, leaving 8 bases not matched to a gene. CDR1 is MGHRA, CDR2 YSYEKL, per germline.

The chain uses TRBV9 and TRBJ2-1, with 10 bases lining up with TRBD2. CDR3 size: 16 residues. V gave up 4 bases and J gave up 4 bases; unmatched junction bases: 8. The germline gives CDR1 SGDLS, CDR2 YYNGEE. In DNA, the CDR3 is TGTGCCAGCAGCTTAAACCGACTAGCGGGTTACAATGAGCAGTTCTTC. Its protein product is CASSLNRLAGYNEQFF.

The chain carries TRBV15 and TRBJ1-5; D is ambiguous. Trimming shortened V by 0 bases and J by 3 bases, and 9 bases separated the two germline ends. Germline CDR1 is LNHNV and CDR2 is YYDKDF (reference sequence). This CDR3 is built from 15 residues. Here the CDR3 DNA reads TGTGCCACCAGCAGAGATGGGAGGGTCAATCAGCCCCAGCATTTT. This codes for CATSRDGRVNQPQHF.

The chain links TRBV19 to TRBJ2-1; TRBD2 matches at 9 bases. CDR1 LNHDA and CDR2 SQIVND come from the germline V gene (reference sequence). The V gene end was trimmed by 4 bases and the J gene end by 7 bases; junction bases not matched to a gene: 17. CDR3 size: 18 residues. CDR3 loop: CASSTGGGLAGNWNEQFF. DNA for the CDR3: TGTGCCAGTAGTACGGGAGGGGGGCTAGCGGGGAACTGGAATGAGCAGTTCTTC.

A few counts support this clonotype. The chain is built from TRBV18 and TRBJ2-2; D unclear. Trimming took 4 bases from V and 4 from J, leaving 10 bases between them. Germline loops: CDR1 KGHSH, CDR2 LQKENI. The CDR3 length is 14 residues. CDR3 region: CASSHGLGTGELFF. CDR3 in DNA: TGTGCCAGCTCACATGGATTGGGCACCGGGGAGCTGTTTTTT.

The sample holds a few counts of this clonotype. The chain has TRBV6-1 and TRBJ2-1; 7 bases are a match to TRBD1. The germline CDR1 and CDR2 sequences are MNHNS and SASEGT. V was clipped by 4 bases and J by 6 bases; unmatched bases: 3. CDR3 length: 13 amino acids. This chain's CDR3 is CASSGGQRNEQFF. CDR3 in DNA: TGTGCCAGCAGTGGGGGACAGCGCAATGAGCAGTTCTTC.